Reported below is one TCR beta chain. Stated time point: pre-treatment baseline. Sampling occurred pretreatment (T0) and at week 3 (W3), after cycle one of checkpoint blockade. CDR1 SGHRS and CDR2 YFSETQ come from the germline V gene. Trimming took off 2 bases at V and 2 bases at J, with 8 bases between the two ends. This CDR3 has 13 residues. The protocol was immunoSEQ multiplex PCR, while the TCRdb copy is restricted to in-frame clones and leaves out a portion. The profile covers some 20,000 clones, with about 90% appearing a single time and approximately 1.1% taken by the ten largest. This sample was taken from a study of blood T cell dynamics during melanoma immunotherapy. Study-level information: Metastatic melanoma patients received first-line pembrolizumab or nivolumab plus ipilimumab.

The chain joins TRBV5-1 to TRBJ2-7; D is undetermined. The receptor's source is a human donor with melanoma. The specimen comprised blood, sampled from a patient treated with checkpoint blockade. This CDR3 reads CASSFSLTYEQYF. CDR3 coding DNA: TGCGCCAGCAGCTTTTCATTGACCTACGAGCAGTACTTC.